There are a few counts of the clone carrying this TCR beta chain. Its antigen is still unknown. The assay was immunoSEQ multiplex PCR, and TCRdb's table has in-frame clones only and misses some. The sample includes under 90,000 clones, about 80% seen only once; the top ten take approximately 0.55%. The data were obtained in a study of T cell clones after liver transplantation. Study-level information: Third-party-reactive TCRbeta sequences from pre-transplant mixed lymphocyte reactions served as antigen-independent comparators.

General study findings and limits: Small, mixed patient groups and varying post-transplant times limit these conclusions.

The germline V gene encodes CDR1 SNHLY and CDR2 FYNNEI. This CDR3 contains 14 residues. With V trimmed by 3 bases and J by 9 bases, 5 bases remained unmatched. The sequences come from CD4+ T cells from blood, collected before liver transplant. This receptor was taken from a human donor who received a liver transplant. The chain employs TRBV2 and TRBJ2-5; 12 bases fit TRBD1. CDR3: CASSEGQGARPQYF. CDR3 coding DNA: TGTGCCAGCAGTGAGGGACAGGGGGCCCGGCCCCAGTACTTC.